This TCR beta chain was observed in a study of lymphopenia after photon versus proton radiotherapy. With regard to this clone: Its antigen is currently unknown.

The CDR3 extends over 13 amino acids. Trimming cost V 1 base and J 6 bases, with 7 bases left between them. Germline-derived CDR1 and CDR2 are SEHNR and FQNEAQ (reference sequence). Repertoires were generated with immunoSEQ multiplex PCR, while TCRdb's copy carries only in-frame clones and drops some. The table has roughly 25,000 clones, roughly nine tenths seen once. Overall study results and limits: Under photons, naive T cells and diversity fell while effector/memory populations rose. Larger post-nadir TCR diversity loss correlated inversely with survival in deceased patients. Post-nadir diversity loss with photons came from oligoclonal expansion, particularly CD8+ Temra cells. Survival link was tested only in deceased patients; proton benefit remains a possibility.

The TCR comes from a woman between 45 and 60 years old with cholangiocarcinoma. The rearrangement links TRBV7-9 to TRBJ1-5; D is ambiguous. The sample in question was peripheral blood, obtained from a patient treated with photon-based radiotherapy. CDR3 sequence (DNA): TGTGCCAGCAGCTTAGGGCCTGGTCAGCCCCAGCATTTT. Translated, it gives CASSLGPGQPQHF.